This T cell receptor beta chain was obtained from a study of OX40 agonist ivuxolimab in advanced cancers. Across the study: Patients in the trial were receiving intravenous ivuxolimab every 2 weeks, at doses of 0.01 to 10 mg/kg. Hepatocellular carcinoma, melanoma, renal cell or head and neck cancer was diagnosed in the dose-escalation patients. With a range of roughly 20 to 85, age averaged roughly 61 years, and 65% to 85% were male.

Whole-study results and caveats: The antigens recognized by the expanded peripheral T cells, that is their antigen specificity, were not determined.

This CDR3 comprises 14 residues. With 0 bases clipped from V and 13 bases from J, the junction kept 9 bases outside the gene matches. Germline CDR1 is LGHNA and CDR2 is YNFKEQ. Notes on this clone: What it binds is not known.

Clones were read by immunoSEQ multiplex PCR, and TCRdb kept only the in-frame ones, dropping some. The sample carries about 35,000 clones, about 74% recorded once. The chain employs TRBV4-2 and TRBJ2-5, with 9 nucleotides matching TRBD2. The sequencing used CD4+ or CD8+ T cells sorted from blood, collected in a trial of the OX40 agonist ivuxolimab. The sequence was collected from an adult with an advanced solid tumor such as melanoma, head and neck, liver or kidney cancer. CDR3 region: CASSQDGRGGLWYF. The CDR3 DNA reads as TGTGCCAGCAGCCAAGATGGGCGGGGGGGCCTCTGGTACTTC.